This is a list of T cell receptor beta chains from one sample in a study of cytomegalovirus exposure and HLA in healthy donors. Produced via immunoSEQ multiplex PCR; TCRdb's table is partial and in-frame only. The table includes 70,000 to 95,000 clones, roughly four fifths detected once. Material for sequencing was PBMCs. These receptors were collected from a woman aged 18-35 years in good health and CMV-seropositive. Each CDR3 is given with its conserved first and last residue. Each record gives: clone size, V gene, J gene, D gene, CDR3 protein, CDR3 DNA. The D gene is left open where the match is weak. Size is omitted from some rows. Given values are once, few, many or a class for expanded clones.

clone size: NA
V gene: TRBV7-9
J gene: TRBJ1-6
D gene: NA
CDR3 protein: CASSPDRRRIPNSPLHF
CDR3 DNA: TGTGCCAGCAGCCCTGACAGGCGGAGAATACCTAATTCACCCCTCCACTTT

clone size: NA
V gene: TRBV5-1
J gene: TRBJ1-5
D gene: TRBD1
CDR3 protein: CASSPGQGGQPQHF
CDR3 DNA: TGCGCCAGCAGCCCTGGACAGGGAGGTCAGCCCCAGCATTTT

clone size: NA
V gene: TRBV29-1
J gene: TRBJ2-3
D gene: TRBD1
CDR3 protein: CSAPGQGLDTQYF
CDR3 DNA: TGCAGCGCACCGGGACAGGGCCTAGATACGCAGTATTTT

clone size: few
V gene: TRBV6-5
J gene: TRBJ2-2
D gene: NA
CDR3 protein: CASSYNEVAGELFF
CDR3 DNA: TGTGCCAGCAGTTACAACGAGGTTGCTGGGGAGCTGTTTTTT

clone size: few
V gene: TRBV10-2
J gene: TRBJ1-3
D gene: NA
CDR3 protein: CASSESSGSGNTIYF
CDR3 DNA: TGCGCCAGCAGTGAATCTTCAGGCTCTGGAAACACCATATATTTT

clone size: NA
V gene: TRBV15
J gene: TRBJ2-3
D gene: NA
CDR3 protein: CATSRDERGTQYF
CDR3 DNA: TGTGCCACCAGCAGAGATGAACGGGGAACGCAGTATTTT

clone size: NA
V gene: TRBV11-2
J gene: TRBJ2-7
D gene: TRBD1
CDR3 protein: CASSLTGYYEQYF
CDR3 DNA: TGTGCCAGCAGCCTGACAGGGTACTACGAGCAGTACTTC

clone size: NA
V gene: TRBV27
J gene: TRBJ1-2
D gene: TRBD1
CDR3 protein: CASSPTGDGYTF
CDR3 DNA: TGTGCCAGCAGTCCGACAGGGGATGGCTACACCTTC

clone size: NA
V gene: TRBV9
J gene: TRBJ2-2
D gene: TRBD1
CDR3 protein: CASSAPGQGISGELFF
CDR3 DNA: TGTGCCAGCAGCGCACCGGGACAGGGAATTTCCGGGGAGCTGTTTTTT

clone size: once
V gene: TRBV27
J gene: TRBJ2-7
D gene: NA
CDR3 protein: CASSSTRGSEQYF
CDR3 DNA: TGTGCCAGCAGTTCCACAAGGGGTAGCGAGCAGTACTTC

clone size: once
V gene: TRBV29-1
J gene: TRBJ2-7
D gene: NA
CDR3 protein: CSVVWNGGGFHEQYF
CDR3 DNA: TGCAGCGTTGTCTGGAACGGCGGAGGATTCCACGAGCAGTACTTC

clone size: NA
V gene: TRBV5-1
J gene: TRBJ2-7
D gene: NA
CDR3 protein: CASSLRTESYEQYF
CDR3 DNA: TGCGCCAGCAGCTTGCGGACTGAGTCCTACGAGCAGTACTTC

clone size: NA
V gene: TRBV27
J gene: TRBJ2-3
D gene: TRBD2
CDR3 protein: CASRRTSGGPRLDTQYF
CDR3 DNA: TGTGCCAGCAGGAGGACTAGCGGGGGGCCCCGTTTAGATACGCAGTATTTT

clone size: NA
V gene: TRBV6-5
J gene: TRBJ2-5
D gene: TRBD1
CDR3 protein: CASRTGGWETQYF
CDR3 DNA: TGTGCCAGCAGAACAGGGGGCTGGGAGACCCAGTACTTC

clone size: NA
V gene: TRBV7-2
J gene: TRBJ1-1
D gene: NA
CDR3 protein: CASSLFKNTEAFF
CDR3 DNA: TGTGCCAGCAGCCTATTCAAGAACACTGAAGCTTTCTTT

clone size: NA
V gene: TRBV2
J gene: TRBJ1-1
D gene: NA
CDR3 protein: CASSAQGNTEAFF
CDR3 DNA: TGTGCCAGCAGTGCCCAGGGGAACACTGAAGCTTTCTTT

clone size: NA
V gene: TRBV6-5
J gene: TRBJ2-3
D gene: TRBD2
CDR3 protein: CASSPTSGRTDTQYF
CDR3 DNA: TGTGCCAGCAGTCCGACTAGCGGACGCACAGATACGCAGTATTTT

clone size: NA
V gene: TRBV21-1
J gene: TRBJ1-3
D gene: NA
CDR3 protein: CASSKAGDGETRNTIYF
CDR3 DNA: TGTGCCAGCAGCAAAGCTGGAGACGGAGAAACCCGAAACACCATATATTTT

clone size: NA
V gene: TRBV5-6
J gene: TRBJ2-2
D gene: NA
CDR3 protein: CASSLVDTGELFF
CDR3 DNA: TGTGCCAGCAGCTTGGTAGACACCGGGGAGCTGTTTTTT